This T cell receptor beta chain was recovered during a study of cytomegalovirus exposure and HLA in healthy donors. Study details: A preliminary data release comprised tens of millions of unique TCRs obtained from HLA-typed donors. General study points: Analyzed later, association rates of TCRs varied across HLA loci, with DRB1 most and HLA-C fewest. A list of 164 TCR beta chains associated with cytomegalovirus was given.

About this clone itself: Its antigen is undetermined.

The J segment lost 5 bases and the V segment lost 5 bases, leaving 11 bases of the junction unmatched. Germline V gene data show CDR1 as MDHEN and CDR2 as SYDVKM. The CDR3 has 15 residues. PCR amplification relied on 60 Vbeta primers (plus 13 Jbeta primers). Method: immunoSEQ multiplex PCR; TCRdb's copy keeps in-frame clones and lacks some. The profile shows over 150,000 clones, 82% of them singletons. Sample: PBMCs. The TCR was taken from a male donor in good health and CMV-seropositive. The V and J genes are TRBV28 and TRBJ2-7; 8 bases align to TRBD2. CDR3 nucleotide sequence: TGTGCCAGCAGTCTCCCGGGACTAGTAGGCAACGAGCAGTACTTC. Translated: CASSLPGLVGNEQYF.